The 19 T cell receptor beta chains presented below share a single source sample, sequenced in a study of CD8 T cells in ankylosing spondylitis. Study-wide findings and caveats: Seemingly characteristic of ankylosing spondylitis blood was a TCR beta motif consisting of under ten highly homologous variants.

The antigens these receptors bind are not known. TCRdb processed the 5' RACE reads anew with MiXCR; each CDR3 protein has one entry. The sample includes some 100,000 distinct CDR3 sequences, roughly 9% seen only once; the top ten take approximately 29%. The sample consisted of blood, either unsorted or a sorted T cell fraction (not recorded which). These receptors were taken from a male donor with ankylosing spondylitis.

The chain couples TRBV20-1 to TRBJ2-1; tentative D call: TRBD2 (5 bases). CDR3 size: 15 residues. Germline lookup yields CDR1 DFQATT and CDR2 SNEGSKA (reference sequence). V lost 1 base and J lost 4, with 14 bases in between. In DNA, the CDR3 is TGCAGTGCTAGAGGTCAGGACTCAACATACAATGAGCAGTTCTTC. Its protein product is CSARGQDSTYNEQFF.

In this sample, this clonotype turned up a few times. J is TRBJ2-1 and V is TRBV6-1, with 7 positions matching TRBD2. Germline-derived CDR1 and CDR2 are MNHNS and SASEGT. V lost 3 bases to trimming and J lost 4 bases; unmatched junction nucleotides: 9. This CDR3 spans 16 amino acids. CDR3 loop: CASSDERDPPYNEQFF. In DNA form, the CDR3 reads TGTGCCAGCAGTGATGAGCGGGACCCACCGTACAATGAGCAGTTCTTC.

The chain recombines TRBV27 with TRBJ1-5; the D is unclear. The CDR3 is made up of 17 amino acids. From germline, CDR1 is MNHEY and CDR2 SMNVEV (reference sequence). Trimming shortened V by 1 base and J by 0 bases, and 13 bases separated the two germline ends. The CDR3 loop reads CASSLLGSPYSNQPQHF. CDR3 nucleotide sequence: TGTGCCAGCAGTTTATTAGGCAGCCCTTATAGCAATCAGCCCCAGCATTTT.

This clonotype was counted between two and nine times. The V call is TRBV5-6, the J call TRBJ1-2; a possible D gene is TRBD1 (5 bases). V was trimmed by 4 bases and J by 2 bases, leaving 18 bases between them. This CDR3 contains 16 residues. In germline, CDR1 is SGHDT, CDR2 YYEEEE. CDR3 region: CASSGRDRHVNYGYTF. The CDR3 nucleotides are TGTGCCAGCAGCGGCCGGGACCGCCACGTCAACTATGGCTACACCTTC.

This clonotype was recorded a few times. The V and J genes are TRBV20-1 and TRBJ2-1; TRBD2 matches at 9 bases. V lost 3 bases, J lost 3 bases, and 6 bases stayed unmatched. CDR3 size: 15 residues. Per the germline V gene, CDR1 is DFQATT and CDR2 is SNEGSKA (reference sequence). Here the CDR3 DNA reads TGCAGTGCTAGTGCTATAGCGGGAGACTACAATGAGCAGTTCTTC. Translating it yields CSASAIAGDYNEQFF.

This clonotype was counted ten times or more. V and J are TRBV12-3 or TRBV12-4 and TRBJ1-5; D perhaps matches TRBD1 (6 bases). The V and J ends lost 5 bases and 2 bases respectively, with 7 bases between them. The CDR3 covers 13 residues. The CDR3 sequence is CASSPGGNQPQHF. CDR3 sequence (DNA): TGTGCCAGCAGTCCAGGGGGCAATCAGCCCCAGCATTTT.

This clonotype was seen a few times. V is TRBV20-1 and J is TRBJ1-6; D is undetermined. The CDR3 is made up of 16 amino acids. Trimming pared 3 bases from V and 0 bases from J, leaving 12 bases between. Germline CDR1 is DFQATT and CDR2 is SNEGSKA (reference sequence). CDR3 amino acids: CSARQDGSSYNSPLHF. The CDR3 nucleotides are TGCAGTGCTAGGCAGGACGGTAGCTCCTATAATTCACCCCTCCACTTT.

The chain couples TRBV20-1 to TRBJ2-7; D is unresolved. CDR3 length: 13 residues. Deletions cut 0 bases from V and 6 bases from J, with 12 bases between. Germline CDR1 is DFQATT and CDR2 is SNEGSKA (reference sequence). The CDR3 DNA reads TGCAGTGCTAGAGATAGGTCGACCTGCGAGCAGTACTTC. The encoded protein is CSARDRSTCEQYF.

The sample holds many counts of this clonotype. This sequence joins TRBV12-3 or TRBV12-4 and TRBJ1-1; D call uncertain. CDR3 length: 11 residues. Trimming pared 3 bases from V and 7 bases from J, leaving 6 bases between. This CDR3 reads CASSLGIEAFF. The CDR3 DNA sequence: TGTGCCAGCAGTTTGGGCATTGAAGCTTTCTTT.

This chain joins TRBV7-9 and TRBJ1-2, with D unclear. Trimming pared 5 bases from V and 4 bases from J, leaving 11 bases between. The CDR3 consists of 13 residues. Germline CDR1 SEHNR, CDR2 FQNEAQ (reference sequence). CDR3: CASSPVDVYGYTF. CDR3 DNA sequence: TGTGCCAGCAGCCCCGTGGATGTCTATGGCTACACCTTC.

This clonotype was detected only a few times. The rearrangement links TRBV20-1 to TRBJ2-1; the D gene is possibly TRBD2 (6 bases). CDR3 length: 17 amino acids. The germline V gene encodes CDR1 DFQATT and CDR2 SNEGSKA (reference sequence). Trimming cost V 0 bases and J 0 bases, with 15 bases left between them. The CDR3 DNA is TGCAGTGCTAGAGATAGCCTTAGCGGCAGCTCCTACAATGAGCAGTTCTTC. Its protein product is CSARDSLSGSSYNEQFF.

This clonotype has at least ten counts. The chain joins TRBV7-9 to TRBJ1-1; the D is unclear. Trimming took 6 bases from V and 0 from J, leaving 14 bases between them. Per the germline V gene, CDR1 is SEHNR and CDR2 is FQNEAQ (reference sequence). This CDR3 contains 15 residues. The CDR3 here is CASSPPGPMNTEAFF. Here the CDR3 DNA reads TGTGCCAGCAGTCCCCCTGGGCCGATGAACACTGAAGCTTTCTTT.

This clonotype was counted ten times or more. The J gene is TRBJ2-3, the V gene TRBV7-8; 11 bases map to TRBD2. The J segment lost 6 bases and the V segment lost 1 base, leaving 6 bases of the junction unmatched. From germline, CDR1 is SGHVS and CDR2 FQNEAQ. This CDR3 has 16 residues. This CDR3 is CASSLGGTSGGDTQYF. The CDR3, as DNA: TGTGCCAGCAGCTTAGGGGGGACTAGCGGAGGGGATACGCAGTATTTT.

This clonotype was seen a few times. V is TRBV24-1 and J is TRBJ1-5, with a possible D match to TRBD1 (6 bases). Germline V gives CDR1 KGHDR, CDR2 SFDVKD. V shed 7 bases and J shed 7 bases, with 19 bases lying between them. This CDR3 is 15 amino acids long. The CDR3 spells CATSDQRGDDQPQHF. CDR3 bases: TGTGCCACCAGCGACCAGAGGGGGGATGACCAGCCCCAGCATTTT.

This chain joins TRBV2 and TRBJ2-5; D remains unclear. V lost 10 bases and J 3 bases, leaving 12 bases between the germline ends. The CDR3 consists of 12 residues. Per germline, CDR1 SNHLY and CDR2 FYNNEI. Written as DNA, the CDR3 is TGTGCCACCCAGCCAGGAGAAGAGACCCAGTACTTC. Translated: CATQPGEETQYF.

This clonotype was seen only a few times. The chain combines TRBV7-9 with TRBJ2-7; D not certain. The CDR3 extends over 12 amino acids. V lost 3 bases, J lost 6 bases, and 9 bases lay in between. Germline V gives CDR1 SEHNR, CDR2 FQNEAQ (reference sequence). CDR3 protein: CASSFQPGEQYV. In DNA, the CDR3 is TGTGCCAGCAGCTTCCAGCCGGGCGAGCAGTACGTC.

This clonotype has at least ten counts. The chain has TRBV20-1 and TRBJ2-5; a possible D gene is TRBD2 (5 bases). V was shortened by 5 bases and J by 1 base, with 14 bases between the two germline ends. Looked up from germline, CDR1 is DFQATT and CDR2 is SNEGSKA (reference sequence). This CDR3 comprises 14 residues. CDR3 residues: CSAEDYPAQETQYF. DNA of the CDR3: TGCAGTGCTGAAGACTACCCCGCCCAAGAGACCCAGTACTTC.

This clonotype was recorded many times. The chain has TRBV6-1 and TRBJ2-3, with unresolved D. Per the germline V gene, CDR1 is MNHNS and CDR2 is SASEGT. The CDR3 covers 15 residues. Trimming stripped 3 bases from V and 0 bases from J, with 10 bases between. The CDR3 sequence is CASSDAGFSTDTQYF. CDR3 nucleotides: TGTGCCAGCAGTGACGCAGGATTTAGCACAGATACGCAGTATTTT.

In this sample, this clonotype turned up a few times. CDR3 coding DNA: TGTGCCAGCAGTTTGCGGGGGGTCACTGAAGCTTTCTTT. Translation: CASSLRGVTEAFF. The chain couples TRBV28 to TRBJ1-1; tentatively, D is TRBD1 (5 bases). Trimming stripped 3 bases from V and 4 bases from J, with 9 bases between. Germline V gene lookup returns CDR1 MDHEN and CDR2 SYDVKM. The CDR3 consists of 13 residues.